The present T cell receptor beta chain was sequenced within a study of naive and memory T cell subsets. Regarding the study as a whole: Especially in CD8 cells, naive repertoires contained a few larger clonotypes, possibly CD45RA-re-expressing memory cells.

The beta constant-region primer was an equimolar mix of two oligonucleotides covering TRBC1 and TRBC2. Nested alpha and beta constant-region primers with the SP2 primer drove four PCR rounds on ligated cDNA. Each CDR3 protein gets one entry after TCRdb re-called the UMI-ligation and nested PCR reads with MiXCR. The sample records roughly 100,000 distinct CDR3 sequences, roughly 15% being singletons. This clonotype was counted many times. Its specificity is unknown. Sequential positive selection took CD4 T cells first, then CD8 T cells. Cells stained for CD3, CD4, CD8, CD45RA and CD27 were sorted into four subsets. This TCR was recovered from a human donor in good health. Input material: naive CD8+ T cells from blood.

CDR3 nucleotides: TGCAGTGCCAAACCCGGACAGGGCATGGCTAACTATGGCTACACCTTC. It encodes CSAKPGQGMANYGYTF. The chain joins TRBV20-1 to TRBJ1-2; 8 nucleotides align to TRBD1. CDR3 length: 16 amino acids. Germline-derived CDR1 and CDR2 are DFQATT and SNEGSKA (reference sequence). J gave up 0 bases and V 6 bases, and 12 bases lay outside the gene matches.